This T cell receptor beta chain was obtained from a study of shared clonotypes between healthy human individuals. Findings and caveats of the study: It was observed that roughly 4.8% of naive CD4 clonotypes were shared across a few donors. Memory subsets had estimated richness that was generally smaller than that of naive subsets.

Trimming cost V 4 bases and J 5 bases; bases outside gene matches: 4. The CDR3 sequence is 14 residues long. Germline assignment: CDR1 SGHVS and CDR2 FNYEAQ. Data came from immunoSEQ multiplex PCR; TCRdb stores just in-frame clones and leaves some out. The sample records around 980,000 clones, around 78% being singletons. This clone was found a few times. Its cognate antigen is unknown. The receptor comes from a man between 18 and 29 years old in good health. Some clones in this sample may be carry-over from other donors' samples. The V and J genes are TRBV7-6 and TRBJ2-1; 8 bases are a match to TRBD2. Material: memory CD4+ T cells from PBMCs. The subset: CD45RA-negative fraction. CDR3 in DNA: TGTGCCAGCAGCTCCCCGGGAGGGAACAATGAGCAGTTCTTC. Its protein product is CASSSPGGNNEQFF.